This TCR beta chain is drawn from a study of blood T cell repertoires in COVID-19. Using immunoSEQ multiplex PCR, the repertoire was profiled, and TCRdb retains in-frame clones only, with some absent. The profile covers about 210,000 clones, with 88% appearing a single time and about 1.8% taken by the ten largest. The sequenced sample was peripheral blood. The receptor comes from a man between 70 and 80 years old with acute or convalescent COVID-19.

The CDR3 DNA sequence: TGTGCCAGCAGTTTAACCGGGACAGGGCGCACTGAAGCTTTCTTT. It codes for CASSLTGTGRTEAFF. The genes are TRBV28 and TRBJ1-1; 9 nucleotides match TRBD1. V was clipped by 2 bases and J by 4 bases; unmatched bases: 5. The germline V gene encodes CDR1 MDHEN and CDR2 SYDVKM. The CDR3 length is 15 residues.